The 3 T cell receptor beta chains in this list originate from one sample, sequenced in a study of molecular identifiers for immune sequencing clone quantification. TCRdb re-derived calls from the PCR reads in MiXCR, one entry per CDR3 protein. The sample contains 490,000 or so distinct CDR3 sequences, around 21% of which appear only once. Material for sequencing was naive CD8+ T cells from blood, with Jurkat cell RNA spiked in. Subset noted: FACS-sorted CD8+CD4-CCR7+CD45RA+ naive T cells. The source of these receptors is a human donor in good health. Some libraries in this study had Jurkat cell RNA spiked in.

This clonotype came up a few times. CDR3 sequence: CASSQVFRDSPDTQYF. The CDR3 DNA sequence: TGCGCCAGCAGCCAAGTTTTCCGGGACTCGCCAGATACGCAGTATTTT. V and J are TRBV4-3 and TRBJ2-3, with D perhaps matching TRBD2 (6 bases). Germline CDR1 and CDR2: LGHNA and YSLEER. The V and J ends lost 1 base and 4 bases respectively, with 15 bases between them. The CDR3 sequence is 16 residues long.

This clonotype was detected only a few times. The genes are TRBV6-5 and TRBJ1-4, with 8 positions matching TRBD1. The CDR3 has 16 residues. Germline CDR1 MNHEY, CDR2 SVGAGI. The J segment lost 2 bases and the V segment lost 6 bases, leaving 8 bases of the junction unmatched. The CDR3 sequence is CASSSTGGGTNEKLFF. The CDR3, as DNA: TGTGCCAGCAGCTCCACAGGGGGTGGGACTAATGAAAAACTGTTTTTT.

In this sample, this clonotype turned up many times. The chain joins TRBV19 to TRBJ2-4, with a weak D call TRBD1 (5 bases). Germline CDR1 and CDR2: LNHDA and SQIVND (reference sequence). The V and J ends lost 6 bases and 2 bases respectively, with 17 bases between them. The CDR3 length is 16 residues. CDR3 protein: CASSLGLGLSKNIQYF. DNA of the CDR3: TGTGCCAGTAGCCTCGGCCTGGGGCTTTCCAAAAACATTCAGTACTTC.